This TCR beta chain comes out of a study of cytomegalovirus exposure and HLA in healthy donors. General study results and limits: Researchers reportedly found TCR beta sequences accurately predicted most subjects' HLA-A and HLA-B alleles. When analyzed later, the rates of TCR association showed variation by HLA locus, with DRB1 the most and HLA-C the fewest.

PCR was performed using 60 Vbeta and 13 Jbeta primers. Original processing notes: In a later analysis, around 10 million of about 80 million unique beta chains occurred in at least two donors. Repertoires were generated with immunoSEQ multiplex PCR, while TCRdb's copy carries only in-frame clones and drops some. Clone size and V and J calls were adopted from that table, with D and trimming inferred from the DNA. This table holds 95,000 to 150,000 clones, around 75% found once. In regard to this clone: Its antigen is undetermined.

Sequenced material: PBMCs. The receptor's source is a man aged 55 to 70 in good health and CMV-seropositive.

In DNA, the CDR3 is TGTGCCAGCAGCCCTTCCTGGGCCGCGAACACCGGGGAGCTGTTTTTT. Translating gives CASSPSWAANTGELFF. This chain connects TRBV6-6 to TRBJ2-2; D call uncertain. The length of the CDR3 is 16 residues. Trimming pared 6 bases from V and 0 bases from J, leaving 14 bases between. The germline V gene encodes CDR1 MNHNY and CDR2 SVGAGI (reference sequence).